The present entry profiles one T cell receptor beta chain with its context. The antigen is undetermined. Healthy people donating bone marrow made up the donors. The data stem from a study of cytomegalovirus exposure and HLA in healthy donors. The CDR3 covers 18 residues. With 3 bases removed from V and 4 bases from J, the gap between germline ends came to 24 bases. Germline values: CDR1 LNHDA, CDR2 SQIVND (reference sequence). Both 60 Vbeta primers and 13 Jbeta primers went into the PCR. The assay was immunoSEQ multiplex PCR, and TCRdb's table has in-frame clones only and misses some. This table has 30,000 to 40,000 clones, roughly 67% appearing once. Findings and caveats of the study: Highest at DRB1 and lowest at HLA-C, TCR association rates differed among HLA loci in a later analysis. Under in vitro conditions, a few CMV-associated chains were confirmed as specific for CMV antigens. Data from an earlier analysis indicated that most TCR beta V segments were productive either about 87% or about 30% of the time.

The receptor was isolated from a man between 40 and 49 years old in good health and CMV-seropositive. The rearrangement uses TRBV19 and TRBJ2-5; weak D call: TRBD1 (6 bases). Sequencing used PBMCs. The CDR3 loop reads CASSIRLGYDRTRETQYF. For the CDR3, the DNA is TGTGCCAGTAGTATTAGGTTAGGGTATGACAGGACAAGAGAGACCCAGTACTTC.